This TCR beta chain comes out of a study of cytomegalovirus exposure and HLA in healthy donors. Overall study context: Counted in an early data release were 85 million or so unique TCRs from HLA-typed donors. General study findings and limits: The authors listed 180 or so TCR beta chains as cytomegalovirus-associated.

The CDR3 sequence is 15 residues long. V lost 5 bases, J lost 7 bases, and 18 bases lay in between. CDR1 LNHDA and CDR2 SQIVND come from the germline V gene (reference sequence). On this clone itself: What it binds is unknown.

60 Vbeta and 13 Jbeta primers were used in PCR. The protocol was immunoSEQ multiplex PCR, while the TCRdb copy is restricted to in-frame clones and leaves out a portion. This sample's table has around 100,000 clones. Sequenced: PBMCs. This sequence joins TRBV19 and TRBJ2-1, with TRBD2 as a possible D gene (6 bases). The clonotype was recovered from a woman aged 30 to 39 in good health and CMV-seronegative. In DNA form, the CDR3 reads TGTGCCAGTAGTTTGGGGCTATCCCGGGGGAATGAGCAGTTCTTC. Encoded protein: CASSLGLSRGNEQFF.